This is a list of T cell receptor beta chains from one sample in a study of blood T cell repertoires in COVID-19. Some clones are missing from TCRdb's copy, which holds only in-frame ones; the method was immunoSEQ multiplex PCR. This sample has about 220,000 clones, with approximately 81% found just once. Sequenced: peripheral blood. These receptors were collected from a man between 25 and 39 years old with active or convalescent COVID-19. The CDR3 runs from the conserved cysteine through the conserved F or W. The D gene is left open where the match is weak. Only part of the rows carry a size: once, few, many, or a class if the clone is expanded.

>-|TRBV20-1|TRBJ2-1|-
TGCAGTGCTAGTGCTAGGCTTAACGCCTACAATGAGCAGTTCTTC
CSASARLNAYNEQFF
>TRBD1|TRBV28|TRBJ1-4|once
TGTGCCAGCAGTTTCTTCAGGGGGCTGGCTGAAAAACTGTTTTTT
CASSFFRGLAEKLFF
>-|TRBV3-1/TRBV3-2|TRBJ2-1|-
TGTGCCAGCAGCCAACGACTAACCTACAATGAGCAGTTCTTC
CASSQRLTYNEQFF
>TRBD1|TRBV28|TRBJ1-5|once
TGTGCCAGCAGCCAAACAGGGGGAAGGCAGCCCCAGCATTTT
CASSQTGGRQPQHF
>TRBD1|TRBV6-4|TRBJ1-1|-
TGTGCCAGCAGTGACTCGGGACAGGGGTCAGCTTTCTTT
CASSDSGQGSAFF
>-|TRBV19|TRBJ1-1|few
TGTGCCAGTAGTATAACAGGGAACACTGAAGCTTTCTTT
CASSITGNTEAFF
>-|TRBV7-9|TRBJ2-3|-
TGTGCCAGCGGTAGCCCTAGCACAGATACGCAGTATTTT
CASGSPSTDTQYF
>-|TRBV28|TRBJ2-1|-
TGTGCCAGCAGGGACAGTGGGTCCTACAATGAGCAGTTCTTC
CASRDSGSYNEQFF
>TRBD2|TRBV28|TRBJ2-1|-
TGTGCCAGCAGTTTACCGCGGGAGGTCCCCTCTAAGCAGTTCTTC
CASSLPREVPSKQFF
>TRBD1|TRBV7-2|TRBJ1-3|many
TGTGCCAGCAGCTCGGACAGGGGGCCAGGAAACACCATATATTTT
CASSSDRGPGNTIYF
>TRBD2|TRBV28|TRBJ2-1|-
TGTGCCACCGGGACTAGAGGGTTCTTC
CATGTRGFF
>-|TRBV5-6|TRBJ2-3|-
TGTGCCAGCAGCTTGGGCCAAACCGGGACAGATACGCAGTATTTT
CASSLGQTGTDTQYF
>-|TRBV11-3|TRBJ1-1|few
TGTGCCAGCAGCCTGACAGGACTGAACACTGAAGCTTTCTTT
CASSLTGLNTEAFF
>-|TRBV21-1|TRBJ2-2|-
TGTGCCAGCAGCAAGGCCTCCGGGACAGGGGTCCCCACCGGGGAGCTGTTTTTT
CASSKASGTGVPTGELFF
>TRBD2|TRBV11-2|TRBJ2-2|-
TGTGCCAGCAGCTTAGGAGCGGGAGCCACCGGGGAGCTGTTTTTT
CASSLGAGATGELFF
>TRBD1|TRBV28|TRBJ1-5|-
TGTGCCAGCAGTTTAGGGACAGCGTCTTATAGCAATCAGCCCCAGCATTTT
CASSLGTASYSNQPQHF
>TRBD1|TRBV4-3|TRBJ1-3|-
TGCGCCAGCAGCCACCAGGGGGATTATGGAAACACCATATATTTT
CASSHQGDYGNTIYF
>-|TRBV21-1|TRBJ1-5|once
TGTGCCAGCAGCAAAGAGGAGCAGCAGACGGGCAATCAGCCCCAGCATTTT
CASSKEEQQTGNQPQHF
>-|TRBV19|TRBJ2-1|-
TGTGCCAGTAGGGCGGCAGGGCTGGTTCTCGCTGAGCAGTTCTTC
CASRAAGLVLAEQFF
>-|TRBV7-2|TRBJ2-3|-
TGTGCCAGCAGCCCAACCACAGATGCGCAGTATTTT
CASSPTTDAQYF
>-|TRBV29-1|TRBJ1-1|-
TGCAGCGTTGAACGCTCCGTGGGGGCCACTGAAGCTTTCTTT
CSVERSVGATEAFF
>-|TRBV9|TRBJ2-4|-
TGTGCCAGCAGCGTAGCTCCAATGGGGAGGAGGAACATTCAGTACTTC
CASSVAPMGRRNIQYF
>TRBD2|TRBV5-4|TRBJ2-1|-
TGTGCCAGCAGCTTGGGGGGGACTAGCGGGGCCAATGAGCAGTTCTTC
CASSLGGTSGANEQFF
>TRBD1|TRBV5-1|TRBJ1-1|few
TGCGCCAGCAGCTTACAGGGGGGCACTGAAGCTTTCTTT
CASSLQGGTEAFF
>TRBD1|TRBV27|TRBJ2-4|-
TGTGCCAGCAGTTTTAGGGTGGCGCGACAGGGGGGTCACATTCAGTACTTC
CASSFRVARQGGHIQYF
>TRBD1|TRBV4-1|TRBJ1-1|-
TGCGCCAGCAGCCAAAGGGCCACCGGACAGGGGGCGGCTTTTAACACTGAAGCTTTCTTT
CASSQRATGQGAAFNTEAFF
>TRBD2|TRBV29-1|TRBJ2-3|-
TGCAGCGTTGGGGAGGGAAGCACAGATACGCAGTATTTT
CSVGEGSTDTQYF
>TRBD1|TRBV5-1|TRBJ2-7|once
TGCGCCAGCAGCACCTACAGGGGCGACGAGCAGTACTTC
CASSTYRGDEQYF
>TRBD1|TRBV7-6|TRBJ1-1|-
TGTGCCAGCAGCATTACCAGGGGACAGTCCTTCACTGAAGCTTTCTTT
CASSITRGQSFTEAFF
>TRBD1|TRBV25-1|TRBJ1-2|-
TGTGCCAGCAGTGAAGGTAGCAGGGGGTCGGGTGGCTACACCTTC
CASSEGSRGSGGYTF
>TRBD2|TRBV6-5|TRBJ2-7|-
TGTGCCAGCACCCCAGTCCGGGGGGACGAGCAGTACTTC
CASTPVRGDEQYF
>-|TRBV5-5|TRBJ1-2|-
TGTGCCAGCAGCTTGATTGAACGGAACTATGGCTACACCTTC
CASSLIERNYGYTF
>-|TRBV6-6|TRBJ2-3|-
TGTGCCAGCAGCTATACAGCGGGTACGCAGTATTTT
CASSYTAGTQYF
>TRBD1|TRBV20-1|TRBJ2-4|-
TGCAGTGCTAGTATAAACAGGGGAATAGCCAAAAACATTCAGTACTTC
CSASINRGIAKNIQYF
>-|TRBV29-1|TRBJ1-1|-
TGCAGCGCCGCTACCAACACTGAAGCTTTCTTT
CSAATNTEAFF
>-|TRBV25-1|TRBJ2-7|-
TGTGCCAGCAGTGACGGGTACGAGCAGTACTTC
CASSDGYEQYF
>TRBD1|TRBV5-1|TRBJ1-3|-
TGCGCCAGCAGCTTAGACAGGGCTGGAAACACCATATATTTT
CASSLDRAGNTIYF
>TRBD1|TRBV27|TRBJ1-1|-
TGTGCCACCTTCCGACAGGGGGCTTTGAACACTGAAGCTTTCTTT
CATFRQGALNTEAFF
>TRBD1|TRBV18|TRBJ1-1|few
TGTGCCAGCTCACCACCCTGGACAGGCAACACTGAAGCTTTCTTT
CASSPPWTGNTEAFF
>TRBD2|TRBV19|TRBJ2-3|-
TGTGCCAGTAGTACGCGGGAGGCTCTGCCAGATACGCAGTATTTT
CASSTREALPDTQYF
>-|TRBV5-1|TRBJ2-7|-
TGCGCCAAAAAACAGGGTCTCTTGGCGGCCGAGCAGTACTTC
CAKKQGLLAAEQYF
>-|TRBV19|TRBJ1-4|-
TGTGCCAGTAGGGAACGGGGGATGAATGAAAAACTGTTTTTT
CASRERGMNEKLFF
>TRBD2|TRBV3-1/TRBV3-2|TRBJ2-7|few
TGTGCCAGCAGCCAAGCGGGGGGATTAGGCTACGAGCAGTACTTC
CASSQAGGLGYEQYF
>-|TRBV4-2|TRBJ1-5|-
TGTGCCAGCAGCCAAGATCGTCAGAGGGATCAGCCCCAGCATTTT
CASSQDRQRDQPQHF
>-|TRBV9|TRBJ1-5|-
TGTGCCAGCAGCCCCGGAGGGGCTATGACTAGCAATCAGCCCCAGCATTTT
CASSPGGAMTSNQPQHF
>-|TRBV5-5|TRBJ2-3|-
TGTGCCAGCAACCAGGGGACAGATACGCAGTATTTT
CASNQGTDTQYF
>TRBD2|TRBV19|TRBJ2-5|-
TGTGCCAGTAGTATGCAGGGAGGGAAGACCCAGTACTTC
CASSMQGGKTQYF
>TRBD1|TRBV9|TRBJ1-2|-
TGTGCCAGCAGCGTAGAACAGGGGTCTTTCCCATATGGCTACACCTTC
CASSVEQGSFPYGYTF
>TRBD2|TRBV7-9|TRBJ2-6|-
TGTGCCAGCAGCCAAGTGGGAGGGCCGAACGTCCTGACTTTC
CASSQVGGPNVLTF
>-|TRBV1|TRBJ1-4|-
TGCACCAGCAGGGGGGTGCGGGGTGAAAAACTGTTTTTT
CTSRGVRGEKLFF
>-|TRBV25-1|TRBJ2-3|-
TGTGCCAGCAGCCTTGCCGGGGCAGGGGCCTTGGATACGCAGTATTTT
CASSLAGAGALDTQYF
>-|TRBV28|TRBJ2-7|once
TGTGCCAGCAGTTCCCCAGGTTCGGGGTACAGCTCCTACGAGCAGTACTTC
CASSSPGSGYSSYEQYF
>TRBD2|TRBV6-5|TRBJ2-7|once
TGTGCCAGCAGCTTAGCGGGAGGGCCGCTCGAGCAGTACTTC
CASSLAGGPLEQYF
>-|TRBV18|TRBJ1-2|-
TGTGCCAGCTCACCAAGCAGGACTAACTATGGCTACACCTTC
CASSPSRTNYGYTF